A selection of T cell receptor beta chains follows, all from one sample in a study of cytomegalovirus exposure and HLA in healthy donors. Repertoires were generated with immunoSEQ multiplex PCR, while TCRdb's copy carries only in-frame clones and drops some. Of over 90,000 clones in the sample, about 95% were seen once. Material: PBMCs. These receptors were taken from a woman younger than 30 in good health and CMV-seronegative. The CDR3 runs from the conserved cysteine through the conserved F or W. The D gene is left open where the match is weak. A clone size is listed for some rows: how often the clone was seen (once, few, many), or a class if it is expanded.

>TRBJ2-3|-|TRBV18|TRBD1
CASSPDRAPDTQYF
TGTGCCAGCTCACCCGACAGGGCCCCAGATACGCAGTATTTT
>TRBJ1-1|-|TRBV5-1|TRBD1
CASSSTEGQGQGTEAFF
TGCGCCAGCAGCTCGACTGAGGGACAGGGACAAGGAACTGAAGCTTTCTTT
>TRBJ1-1|-|TRBV11-3|TRBD1
CASSDTGDDTEAFF
TGTGCCAGCAGCGACACAGGGGATGACACTGAAGCTTTCTTT
>TRBJ2-5|-|TRBV5-1|-
CASSLPPGTKETQYF
TGCGCCAGCAGCTTACCCCCGGGAACGAAAGAGACCCAGTACTTC
>TRBJ2-1|-|TRBV7-2|-
CASSPGGRDEQFF
TGTGCCAGCAGCCCCGGGGGACGGGATGAGCAGTTCTTC
>TRBJ2-7|once|TRBV7-9|TRBD1
CASSSRQGGYEQYF
TGTGCCAGCAGCTCTCGACAGGGTGGCTACGAGCAGTACTTC
>TRBJ1-5|-|TRBV2|-
CASSPTNQPQHF
TGTGCCAGCAGCCCTACGAATCAGCCCCAGCATTTT
>TRBJ1-6|few|TRBV5-5|-
CASSSQVWDSPLHF
TGTGCCAGCAGCTCACAGGTTTGGGATTCACCCCTCCACTTT
>TRBJ2-7|-|TRBV19|TRBD1
CASSLQTGWGEQYF
TGTGCCAGTAGTCTCCAGACAGGGTGGGGCGAGCAGTACTTC
>TRBJ1-4|-|TRBV4-1|-
CASSQVGGPGEKLFF
TGCGCTAGCAGCCAAGTGGGGGGGCCGGGTGAAAAACTGTTTTTT
>TRBJ1-1|-|TRBV5-4|-
CASSGQVGSGTEAFF
TGTGCCAGCAGTGGACAAGTGGGTAGTGGGACTGAAGCTTTCTTT
>TRBJ1-1|-|TRBV5-1|-
CASSLEGGNTEAFF
TGCGCCAGCAGCTTGGAAGGGGGGAACACTGAAGCTTTCTTT
>TRBJ1-2|-|TRBV6-6|-
CASSYYTVRSYGYTF
TGTGCCAGCAGTTACTACACAGTAAGAAGCTATGGCTACACCTTC
>TRBJ2-1|once|TRBV27|TRBD1
CASSSGTGGTSEQFF
TGTGCCAGCAGTTCGGGGACAGGGGGAACGAGCGAGCAGTTCTTC
>TRBJ1-5|-|TRBV29-1|-
CSVLGQPNQPQHF
TGCAGCGTCTTAGGACAGCCCAATCAGCCCCAGCATTTT
>TRBJ2-1|once|TRBV7-3|-
CASSSSRASINEQFF
TGTGCCAGCAGCTCCTCAAGAGCGTCCATCAATGAGCAGTTCTTC
>TRBJ2-7|-|TRBV4-3|TRBD2
CASSLLAGGLYEQYF
TGCGCCAGCAGCCTTCTAGCGGGGGGGCTCTACGAGCAGTACTTC
>TRBJ1-3|-|TRBV7-9|TRBD1
CASSQDRGGNTIYF
TGTGCCAGCAGCCAAGACAGGGGTGGAAACACCATATATTTT
>TRBJ2-7|-|TRBV2|-
CASNPEFAGEQYF
TGTGCCAGCAACCCGGAGTTTGCTGGCGAGCAGTACTTC
>TRBJ1-2|-|TRBV30|-
CAWSVAGGYGYTF
TGTGCCTGGAGTGTGGCGGGGGGCTATGGCTACACCTTC
>TRBJ1-4|-|TRBV28|-
CASSLDSLNEKLFF
TGTGCCAGCAGTTTGGACAGCCTTAATGAAAAACTGTTTTTT
>TRBJ1-3|-|TRBV11-2|-
CASSLGGQIGNTIYF
TGTGCCAGCAGCTTAGGTGGACAGATAGGAAACACCATATATTTT
>TRBJ2-3|-|TRBV18|-
CASSPRFDSSSTDTQYF
TGTGCCAGCTCACCACGGTTTGACTCATCTAGCACAGATACGCAGTATTTT
>TRBJ1-1|-|TRBV7-3|-
CASSLGGIGEAFF
TGTGCCAGCAGCTTAGGGGGCATTGGTGAAGCTTTCTTT
>TRBJ2-7|-|TRBV19|-
CAAGKEDEQYF
TGTGCCGCTGGGAAGGAGGACGAGCAGTACTTC
>TRBJ1-4|-|TRBV27|-
CASSLGGANEKLFF
TGTGCCAGCAGTTTAGGGGGCGCTAATGAAAAACTGTTTTTT
>TRBJ2-7|-|TRBV4-2|-
CASSQADRLSYEQYF
TGTGCCAGCAGCCAAGCTGACAGACTCTCCTACGAGCAGTACTTC
>TRBJ2-3|-|TRBV5-1|-
CASSWTGGTGTDTQYF
TGCGCCAGCAGCTGGACGGGGGGCACGGGGACAGATACGCAGTATTTT
>TRBJ2-1|-|TRBV30|TRBD2
CASRGLAGRLRDEQFF
TGTGCCTCGAGAGGACTAGCGGGACGACTCAGGGATGAGCAGTTCTTC
>TRBJ2-3|-|TRBV4-2|-
CASSQDSGFDGDTQYF
TGTGCCAGCAGCCAAGATTCCGGGTTTGATGGGGATACGCAGTATTTT
>TRBJ1-6|-|TRBV9|-
CASSVPGNNSPLHF
TGTGCCAGCAGCGTACCAGGGAATAATTCACCCCTCCACTTT
>TRBJ1-2|-|TRBV7-9|-
CASSLGQGNGYTF
TGTGCCAGCAGCTTAGGCCAGGGGAATGGCTACACCTTC
>TRBJ1-5|-|TRBV27|-
CASSLSGGRGQPQHF
TGTGCCAGCAGTTTATCGGGGGGGCGCGGTCAGCCCCAGCATTTT
>TRBJ1-2|-|TRBV30|TRBD1
CAWSPGTDSYGYTF
TGTGCCTGGAGTCCCGGGACAGATTCATATGGCTACACCTTC